This entry lists 7 T cell receptor beta chains sequenced from one sample in a study of blood T cell repertoires in COVID-19. This table comes from immunoSEQ multiplex PCR, and its TCRdb copy is limited to in-frame clones, with some not included. The data contain over 130,000 clones, more than 80% of them singletons. Input material: PBMCs or T cells enriched from blood (not recorded which). These receptors originate from a woman between 18 and 29 years old who had been exposed to COVID-19.

The rearrangement uses TRBV7-9 and TRBJ2-7; 10 bases line up with TRBD1. Germline assignment: CDR1 SEHNR and CDR2 FQNEAQ (reference sequence). There are 19 residues in the CDR3. V was clipped by 1 base and J by 2 bases; unmatched bases: 14. CDR3 in amino acids: CASSLGTGFLGQGTYEQYF. The DNA for the CDR3 is TGTGCCAGCAGCTTAGGAACCGGCTTTCTGGGACAGGGGACCTACGAGCAGTACTTC.

The gene calls are TRBV4-1 and TRBJ1-5; D not certain. This CDR3 region has 16 residues. With 0 bases removed from V and 0 bases from J, the gap between germline ends came to 9 bases. Germline CDR1 and CDR2: MGHRA and YSYEKL. The DNA of the CDR3 is TGCGCCAGCAGCCAAGAGGAGATCTATAGCAATCAGCCCCAGCATTTT. The encoded protein is CASSQEEIYSNQPQHF.

As regards this clone: This may stem from a read error, because a much larger clone lies one nucleotide away. J is TRBJ1-1 and V is TRBV5-4; possibly TRBD1 for D (5 bases). Trimming took 5 bases from V and 1 from J, leaving 9 bases between them. CDR1 is SGHNT and CDR2 is YYREEE in the germline V gene (reference sequence). The CDR3 is 13 amino acids. The CDR3 nucleotides are TGTGCCAGCAGTTATGACAGGAACACTGAAGCTTTCTTT. Translated, it gives CASSYDRNTEAFF. Filled out from reference TRBV5-4 and TRBJ1-1, the complete variable domain reads ETGVTQSPTHLIKTRGQQVTLRCSSQSGHNTVSWYQQALGQGPQFIFQYYREEENGRGNFPPRFSGLQFPNYSSELNVNALELDDSALYLCASSYDRNTEAFFGQGTRLTVV.

This clone was recorded once. The rearrangement joins TRBV7-9 to TRBJ2-2; perhaps TRBD2 as D (6 bases). V was cut by 4 bases and J by 1 base, with 16 bases left in between. Germline assignment: CDR1 SEHNR and CDR2 FQNEAQ (reference sequence). The CDR3 is 17 amino acids. DNA for the CDR3: TGTGCCAGCAGCTACCCGGGTGGGAGGAAGAACACCGGGGAGCTGTTTTTT. It encodes CASSYPGGRKNTGELFF.

The V gene is TRBV7-2, the J gene TRBJ2-1; 9 bases map to TRBD1. Trimming removed 4 bases from V and 5 bases from J; junction bases left unmatched: 9. The CDR3 spans 16 residues. Germline CDR1 reads SGHTA; CDR2 reads FQGNSA. The CDR3 nucleotides are TGTGCCAGCAGCTCCAGCCGGGACAGGGTTGACAATGAGCAGTTCTTC. Encoded protein: CASSSSRDRVDNEQFF.

This chain connects TRBV30 to TRBJ1-5; D possibly corresponds to TRBD1 (6 bases). The germline gives CDR1 GTSNPN, CDR2 SVGIG (reference sequence). The CDR3 runs 16 residues. The V end lost 2 bases, the J end lost 3 bases, and 17 bases lay between the germline ends. CDR3 coding DNA: TGTGCCTGGAGTACACAGGGCCTTTCTCCCAATCAGCCCCAGCATTTT. Translation: CAWSTQGLSPNQPQHF.

This clone was seen once. The rearrangement links TRBV4-1 to TRBJ2-4; the D gene is possibly TRBD2 (6 bases). Germline values: CDR1 MGHRA, CDR2 YSYEKL. V was cut by 5 bases and J by 6 bases, with 14 bases left in between. This CDR3 region has 14 residues. CDR3 region: CASSSRELGNIQYF. The CDR3 DNA reads TGCGCCAGCAGCTCACGGGAGTTGGGAAACATTCAGTACTTC.